This TCR beta chain was profiled in a study of blood T cells in healthy people across ages. CDR3 length: 15 residues. The study, taken as a whole, reports: Whereas aged donors had fewer naive CD4+ cells, long-lived donors had more of them and higher diversity. With unsorted PBMCs, a conclusive comparison of naive versus antigen-experienced cells was not possible.

A note on this clonotype: Its target is not known.

With a J-beta primer mix and a sample-barcoded 5' primer, a second PCR ran 7 to 11 cycles. TCRdb re-called the 5' RACE reads through MiXCR, storing one row per CDR3 protein. Among roughly 410,000 distinct CDR3 sequences listed, about 49% were seen once. The sequencing sample was made of blood. The sequence was collected from a man aged 55 to 69 in good health. The rearrangement joins TRBV21-1 to TRBJ1-5; the table calls TRBD1, which could not be checked here. TRBV21-1 is an annotated pseudogene. The CDR3 region is CASSGTAYSNQPQHF. CDR3 coding DNA: TGTGCCAGCAGCGGGACAGCTTATAGCAATCAGCCCCAGCATTTT.